What follows is one T cell receptor beta chain and its context. Its cognate antigen is unknown. This specimen belongs to a study of T cell responses to AZD1222 COVID-19 vaccine. Study-wide points: Among the donors, most were white British and more were female, and clonal diversity was possibly underestimated. The repertoires were collected only after the peak T cell response.

Germline CDR1 is SGHNT and CDR2 is YYREEE (reference sequence). Deletions cut 0 bases from V and 6 bases from J, with 9 bases between. CDR3 length: 13 residues. Clones were sequenced by immunoSEQ multiplex PCR, and TCRdb holds only the in-frame ones, with some missing. The sample lists some 110,000 clones, around 89% occurring once. The receptor was derived from an adult who received the AZD1222 COVID-19 vaccine. This specimen was peripheral blood, taken 28 days after the second AZD1222 dose. The J gene is TRBJ1-2, the V gene TRBV5-4; D gene ambiguous. The CDR3 here is CASSLVAEDGYTF. In DNA, the CDR3 is TGTGCCAGCAGCTTGGTAGCAGAAGATGGCTACACCTTC.